Listed below are T cell receptor beta chains from one sample, sequenced in a study of blood T cell repertoires in COVID-19. Produced via immunoSEQ multiplex PCR; TCRdb's table is partial and in-frame only. This sample has some 170,000 clones; about 87% occur once, and the top ten carry around 1.4%. The specimen was peripheral blood. These TCRs come from a woman aged 45-65 years with acute or convalescent COVID-19. Each CDR3 is given with its conserved first and last residue. D genes are given only for firm matches. Size is omitted from some rows. Given values are once, few, many or a class for expanded clones.

>.|TRBV13|.|TRBJ1-4
CASSLGYPTSTNEKLFF
TGTGCCAGCAGCTTAGGCTACCCCACTTCAACTAATGAAAAACTGTTTTTT
>once|TRBV3-1/TRBV3-2|.|TRBJ1-2
CASSPRDGGSNYGYTF
TGTGCCAGCAGCCCCCGGGACGGAGGGTCTAACTATGGCTACACCTTC
>once|TRBV7-3|.|TRBJ2-7
CASSSRGPDEQYF
TGTGCCAGCAGCTCCCGGGGTCCGGACGAGCAGTACTTC
>.|TRBV19|TRBD1|TRBJ2-2
CASSIGRAGGLAGELFF
TGTGCCAGTAGTATTGGTCGTGCAGGGGGATTGGCCGGGGAGCTGTTTTTT
>.|TRBV7-9|TRBD2|TRBJ2-3
CASSHRLAGQDTQYF
TGTGCCAGCAGCCACCGACTAGCGGGGCAAGATACGCAGTATTTT
>.|TRBV19|.|TRBJ2-1
CASSPYPYNEQFF
TGTGCCAGTAGTCCCTACCCATACAATGAGCAGTTCTTC
>.|TRBV27|.|TRBJ1-5
CASRSADFSNQPQHF
TGTGCCAGCCGTTCGGCGGATTTTAGCAATCAGCCCCAGCATTTT
>few|TRBV19|.|TRBJ1-2
CASSITWWQAIYGYTF
TGTGCCAGTAGTATAACATGGTGGCAGGCGATCTATGGCTACACCTTC
>.|TRBV19|.|TRBJ1-1
CASKITAGNTEAFF
TGTGCCAGTAAGATAACCGCAGGGAACACTGAAGCTTTCTTT
>.|TRBV6-6|.|TRBJ2-7
CASRDRQGTYEQYF
TGTGCCAGCCGTGACAGGCAGGGAACCTACGAGCAGTACTTC
>.|TRBV11-3|TRBD2|TRBJ2-2
CASSTSGKRSGELFF
TGTGCCAGCAGCACTAGCGGGAAACGGTCCGGGGAGCTGTTTTTT
>once|TRBV19|.|TRBJ1-3
CASSRGKVSSGNTIYF
TGTGCCAGTAGTCGGGGGAAGGTTTCCTCTGGAAACACCATATATTTT
>.|TRBV2|TRBD1|TRBJ1-5
CASSGGTGGSQPQHF
TGTGCCAGCAGTGGAGGGACAGGAGGTAGTCAGCCCCAGCATTTT